This TCR beta chain originates from a study of blood T cell repertoires in COVID-19. On the study more broadly: Italy, Spain and the United States were the sources of the convalescent and acute COVID-19 samples.

As processed by the authors: Counts of nucleated cells, estimated from reference gene primer amplification, were obtained. The table came from immunoSEQ multiplex PCR; TCRdb's copy has only in-frame clones and leaves some out. Clonal size and the V and J genes are those of that table, whereas D and trimming came from the DNA. Of 250,000 to 300,000 clones listed, more than 85% are singletons. With 4 bases removed from V and 1 base from J, the gap between germline ends came to 12 bases. The CDR3 is made up of 15 amino acids. The V gene's germline CDR1 is WNHNN and CDR2 SYGVQD (reference sequence). The sequencing input was peripheral blood. V and J are TRBV10-1 and TRBJ2-3, with D hard to call. This TCR was sampled from a woman aged 55-70 years with COVID-19, enrolled during active disease. CDR3 loop: CASSAQERRTDTQYF. The CDR3, as DNA: TGCGCCAGCAGTGCCCAGGAAAGACGCACAGATACGCAGTATTTT.